The rows below give T cell receptor beta chains drawn from one sample of a study of identical twins. TCRdb redid the calling of the 5' RACE reads with MiXCR, one entry per CDR3 protein. This repertoire shows roughly 1.6 million distinct CDR3 sequences, under 35% found once; its top ten account for 0.25% to 0.3%. The material sequenced was cord blood. Source of these receptors: a newborn girl in good health. Each CDR3 is given with its conserved first and last residue. The D gene is left open where the match is weak. The size field is filled for only some rows; it gives once, few, many or a size class.

TGCAGTGCCTGCCCCGGGACTAGCGGGAGTTACGAGCAGTACTTC | CSACPGTSGSYEQYF | TRBJ2-7 | few | TRBD2 | TRBV20-1
TGCAGTGCTAGAGATGCGCAGGGGAACGGGGAGCTGTTTTTT | CSARDAQGNGELFF | TRBJ2-2 | NA | NA | TRBV20-1
TGTGCCAGCAGTTACTCGACTAGGTCCTACAATGAGCAGTACTTC | CASSYSTRSYNEQYF | TRBJ2-7 | few | NA | TRBV6-5
TGCAGCGTTGAAGGCCCAGCGGGAGGGTACGAGCAGTACTTC | CSVEGPAGGYEQYF | TRBJ2-7 | NA | TRBD2 | TRBV29-1
TGTGCCAGCAGCCCACAGGGGTTAGAGCAGTTCTTC | CASSPQGLEQFF | TRBJ2-1 | many | TRBD1 | TRBV14
TGCAGCGTTGGCTTTTACCGCACAGATACGCAGTATTTT | CSVGFYRTDTQYF | TRBJ2-3 | NA | NA | TRBV29-1
TGCAGCGTTGCGGGGACCGGGCTAGCTTCCTACGAGCAGTACTTC | CSVAGTGLASYEQYF | TRBJ2-7 | many | NA | TRBV29-1
TGTGCCAGCAGCGGGACTAGCGGGATTGATGAGCAGTTCTTC | CASSGTSGIDEQFF | TRBJ2-1 | NA | TRBD2 | TRBV2
TGTGCCAGCAGCTTACCCTCCAACTACGAGCAGTACTTC | CASSLPSNYEQYF | TRBJ2-7 | few | NA | TRBV7-2
TGTGCCACCAGTGATCGGACTAGCGGGAGGATGATGGATGAGCAGTTCTTC | CATSDRTSGRMMDEQFF | TRBJ2-1 | few | TRBD2 | TRBV24-1
TGTGCCAGCAGCTTAGTAATGAGACTAGCCCCCCGCAATGAGCAGTTCTTC | CASSLVMRLAPRNEQFF | TRBJ2-1 | NA | TRBD2 | TRBV11-2
TGTGCCAGCAGCCAAGGAGTTGCTAGCGGGAGTTACAATGAGCAGTTCTTC | CASSQGVASGSYNEQFF | TRBJ2-1 | many | TRBD2 | TRBV4-2
TGTGCCACCAGCAGAGATACAGGGAAAGCTTTCTTT | CATSRDTGKAFF | TRBJ1-1 | NA | NA | TRBV15
TGTGCCACCAGCAGAGATCATAGGGGTTTGATCACAGATACGCAGTATTTT | CATSRDHRGLITDTQYF | TRBJ2-3 | few | NA | TRBV15
TGTGCCAGCAGCCTCACGATCTTCAGGGGCAACTATGGCTACACCTTC | CASSLTIFRGNYGYTF | TRBJ1-2 | many | NA | TRBV4-2
TGCGCCAGCAGCTTGATTTCAGGGGGCGCAGAGGAAGCTTTCTTT | CASSLISGGAEEAFF | TRBJ1-1 | NA | TRBD1 | TRBV5-1
TGCAGCGTTGAAAGGGGACTAGCGGGGACCTACAATGAGCAGTTCTTC | CSVERGLAGTYNEQFF | TRBJ2-1 | few | TRBD2 | TRBV29-1
TGCAGTGCTAAACGGGACTCAAGCTCCTACGAGCAGTACTTC | CSAKRDSSSYEQYF | TRBJ2-7 | NA | NA | TRBV20-1
TGCGTCAGCAGCCCCGTGGGTGCTAGCACAGATACGCAGTATTTT | CVSSPVGASTDTQYF | TRBJ2-3 | NA | NA | TRBV5-1
TGCAGTGCTTACCGTAGCGGGGGCACAGATACGCAGTATTTT | CSAYRSGGTDTQYF | TRBJ2-3 | NA | TRBD2 | TRBV20-1
TGTGCCACCAGTGATTTACAGAAAGAGACCCAGTACTTC | CATSDLQKETQYF | TRBJ2-5 | few | NA | TRBV24-1
TGTGTCAGCTCGGGAAGACGGGACGAGCAGTACTTC | CVSSGRRDEQYF | TRBJ2-7 | few | NA | TRBV12-3/TRBV12-4
TGTGCCAGCAGTGAAGCCTGGGACAGGGGAGCCTACGAGCAGTACTTC | CASSEAWDRGAYEQYF | TRBJ2-7 | few | TRBD1 | TRBV6-1
TGCAGTTGCCCCCTGGACAGTGACTCCTACGAGCAGTACTTC | CSCPLDSDSYEQYF | TRBJ2-7 | few | NA | TRBV20-1
TGCAGTGCTAGAGTTACAGGGATGAACACTGAAGCTTTCTTT | CSARVTGMNTEAFF | TRBJ1-1 | few | NA | TRBV20-1
TGTGCCAGCAGTCAACAGACAGGGCCCAATGGGCAGTTCTTC | CASSQQTGPNGQFF | TRBJ2-1 | NA | TRBD1 | TRBV28
TGTGCCAGCAGTTTCTCTAGCAGGTTGGAGACCCAGTACTTC | CASSFSSRLETQYF | TRBJ2-5 | few | NA | TRBV28
TGTGCCATAGCTCAGGTTAGCTCCTACGAGCAGTACTTC | CAIAQVSSYEQYF | TRBJ2-7 | NA | NA | TRBV10-3
TGCGCCAGCAGCTCCACACAGGGGGATAATTCACCCCTCCACTTT | CASSSTQGDNSPLHF | TRBJ1-6 | NA | TRBD1 | TRBV5-1
TGTGCCAGCAGCTTAGCGGACAGCCTTAATTCACCCCTCCACTTT | CASSLADSLNSPLHF | TRBJ1-6 | few | NA | TRBV7-2
TGTGCCAGCAGTTTAACTCCTTCGGGCTACGAGCAGTACTTC | CASSLTPSGYEQYF | TRBJ2-7 | NA | NA | TRBV28
TGTGCCAGCAGTTTGCGGGAGTCGTACAATGAGCAGTACTTC | CASSLRESYNEQYF | TRBJ2-4 | NA | TRBD2 | TRBV12-3/TRBV12-4
TGTGCCAGCAGCTTAGTGGGGACCGGGATTAGCACAGATACGCAGTATTTT | CASSLVGTGISTDTQYF | TRBJ2-3 | few | NA | TRBV7-2
TGTGCCAGCAGCGTAGGGAAGGAACTCTACGAGCAGTACTTC | CASSVGKELYEQYF | TRBJ2-7 | NA | NA | TRBV9
TGTGCCAGCAGCTTTAGCGGGAGGGCCGGCACCGGGGAGCTGTTTTTT | CASSFSGRAGTGELFF | TRBJ2-2 | NA | TRBD2 | TRBV7-8
TGCAGCGTTGACACTAGCGGGCCTACCTACGAGCAGTACTTC | CSVDTSGPTYEQYF | TRBJ2-7 | few | TRBD2 | TRBV29-1
TGCGCCAGCAGCCGGACAGGAAACTACGGGCAGTACTTC | CASSRTGNYGQYF | TRBJ2-5 | few | TRBD1 | TRBV4-1
TGCGCCAGCAGGCCCCCGCGGGGGTTCACAGATACGCAGTATTTT | CASRPPRGFTDTQYF | TRBJ2-3 | NA | TRBD2 | TRBV10-1
TGCGCCAGCAGTTACCGACTGGGACCGAACACTGAAGCTTTCTTT | CASSYRLGPNTEAFF | TRBJ1-1 | NA | NA | TRBV5-1
TGTGCCAGCACCACAGCGGCGGGTGGTGGCGGGAGCACAGATACGCAGTATTTT | CASTTAAGGGGSTDTQYF | TRBJ2-3 | NA | NA | TRBV28
TGTGCCTCGAAGGCGAGCGGGGGGTCTGAAGCTTTCTTT | CASKASGGSEAFF | TRBJ1-1 | NA | NA | TRBV12-3/TRBV12-4
TGTGCCAGCAACCCGACAGGGACTGAGACCCAGTACTTC | CASNPTGTETQYF | TRBJ2-5 | few | NA | TRBV5-6
TGTGCCAGCAGCCAAGCCCTTGAGCAGTTCTTC | CASSQALEQFF | TRBJ2-1 | many | NA | TRBV14
TGTGCCAGCAGTCCCGGGACAGGGCACACCGGGGAGCTGTTTTTT | CASSPGTGHTGELFF | TRBJ2-2 | NA | TRBD1 | TRBV5-6
TGTGCCAGCAGTTTACCGGGTCTCGGGCAGTACTTC | CASSLPGLGQYF | TRBJ2-7 | NA | NA | TRBV28
TGTGCCAGCAGCTTTATTCCCCAATACAATGAGCAGTACTTC | CASSFIPQYNEQYF | TRBJ2-7 | NA | NA | TRBV7-6
TGCAGTGCTAGGGGACTAGCGGGGATTACAACCTACGAGCAGTACTTC | CSARGLAGITTYEQYF | TRBJ2-7 | NA | TRBD2 | TRBV20-1
TGTGCCAGCAGCGTAAGGGGAAGGCTAACCAAAAACATTCAGTACTTC | CASSVRGRLTKNIQYF | TRBJ2-4 | few | NA | TRBV7-2
TGTGCCAGCAGCTTGGTAGAGGGGGAGGCCTACAATGAGCAGTTCTTC | CASSLVEGEAYNEQFF | TRBJ2-1 | once | NA | TRBV7-9
TGTGCCAGCAGCTTGCCTGGGACAGAGTCCTACGAGCAGTACTTC | CASSLPGTESYEQYF | TRBJ2-7 | few | TRBD1 | TRBV5-6
TGTGCCAGCAGCATAGTCGGGGTGAGCTCCTACAATGAGCAGTTCTTC | CASSIVGVSSYNEQFF | TRBJ2-1 | NA | NA | TRBV27
TGTGCCAGCGGGACAGTATTTAGCACAGATACGCAGTATTTT | CASGTVFSTDTQYF | TRBJ2-3 | NA | TRBD1 | TRBV3-1
TGTGCCAGCAGTTACTCGATGGGGGGGAACACTGAAGCTTTCTTT | CASSYSMGGNTEAFF | TRBJ1-1 | NA | NA | TRBV6-2/TRBV6-3
TGTGCCAGCAGTTTTATGGGACAGGGGACAGATACGCAGTATTTT | CASSFMGQGTDTQYF | TRBJ2-3 | few | TRBD1 | TRBV6-4
TGTGCCAGCAGTTTCTACGGACAGGGAAGCAATCAGCCCCAGCATTTT | CASSFYGQGSNQPQHF | TRBJ1-5 | few | TRBD1 | TRBV28
TGCAGTGCTAGAGTGGGAGGGAGAGAGACCCAGTACTTC | CSARVGGRETQYF | TRBJ2-5 | few | TRBD2 | TRBV20-1
TGTGCCAGTAGTATGGGGGACAGGCTACTAAGGAGTGAAGCTTTCTTT | CASSMGDRLLRSEAFF | TRBJ1-1 | NA | TRBD1 | TRBV19
TGTGCCAGCAGCCAGGATGACAGGCTAATTTACAATGAGCAGTTCTTC | CASSQDDRLIYNEQFF | TRBJ2-1 | many | NA | TRBV4-2
TGCGCCAGCAGCTTGGAAGAAACTATTTCACCCCTCCACTTT | CASSLEETISPLHF | TRBJ1-6 | few | NA | TRBV5-1